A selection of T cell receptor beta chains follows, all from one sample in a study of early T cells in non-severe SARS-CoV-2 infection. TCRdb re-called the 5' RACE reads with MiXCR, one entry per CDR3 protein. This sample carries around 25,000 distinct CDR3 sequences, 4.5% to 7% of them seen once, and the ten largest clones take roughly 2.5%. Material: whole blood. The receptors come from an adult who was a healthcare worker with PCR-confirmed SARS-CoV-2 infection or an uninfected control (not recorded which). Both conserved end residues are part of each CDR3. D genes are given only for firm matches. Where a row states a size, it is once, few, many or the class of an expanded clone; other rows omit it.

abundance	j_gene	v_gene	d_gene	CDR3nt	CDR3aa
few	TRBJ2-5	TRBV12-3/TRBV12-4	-	TGTGCCAGCAACCTAGGGGTGCAAGAGACCCAGTACTTC	CASNLGVQETQYF
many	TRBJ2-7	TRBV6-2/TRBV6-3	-	TGTGCCAGCCTTACCGCCCCGGGGGAACAGCAGTACTTC	CASLTAPGEQQYF
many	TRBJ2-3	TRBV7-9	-	TGTGCCAGCAGCTTCGACCGAGATACGCAGTATTTT	CASSFDRDTQYF
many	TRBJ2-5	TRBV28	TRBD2	TGTGCCAGCAGTTGGTGGACTAGCGGGGGAAAAGAGACCCAGTACTTC	CASSWWTSGGKETQYF
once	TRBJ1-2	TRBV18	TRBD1	TGTGCCAGCTCATTGACAGGGGAGGGAGGCTACACCTTC	CASSLTGEGGYTF
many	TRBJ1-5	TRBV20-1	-	TGCAGTGCTAGCAAAAGTGGCGGCCCAAATCAGCCCCAGCATTTT	CSASKSGGPNQPQHF
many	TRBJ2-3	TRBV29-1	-	TGCAGCGCCGGACCCCTTTTCACAGATACGCAGTATTTT	CSAGPLFTDTQYF
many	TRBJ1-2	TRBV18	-	TGTGCCAGCTCCTCAACCCGAGGGGAGGTTGATGGCTACACCTTC	CASSSTRGEVDGYTF
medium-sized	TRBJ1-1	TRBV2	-	TGTGCCAGCAGGAAAGGGTGGTGGACTGAAGCTTTCTTT	CASRKGWWTEAFF
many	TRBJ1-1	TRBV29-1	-	TGCAGCGCGACAGTGAACACTGAAGCTTTCTTT	CSATVNTEAFF
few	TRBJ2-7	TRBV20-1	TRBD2	TGCAGTACTAGGACTAGCGGCAGGGACGACGAGCAGTACTTC	CSTRTSGRDDEQYF
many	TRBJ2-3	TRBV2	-	TGTGCCAGCAGTGAAACGAGGAAAACGGGATCTAGCACAGATACGCAGTATTTT	CASSETRKTGSSTDTQYF
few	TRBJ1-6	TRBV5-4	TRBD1	TGTGCCAGCAGCGCCGGACAGGGTCCTTCACCCCTCCACTTT	CASSAGQGPSPLHF
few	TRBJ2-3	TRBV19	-	TGTGCCAGTAGTGTTGGGGCTCCCACAGATACGCAGTATTTT	CASSVGAPTDTQYF
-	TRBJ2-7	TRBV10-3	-	TGTGCCATCAGTGAGTCGATCACCTACGAGCAGTACTTC	CAISESITYEQYF
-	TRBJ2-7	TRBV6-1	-	TGTGCCAGCAGTGAAGTAAGGGAGTACTACGAGCAGTACTTC	CASSEVREYYEQYF
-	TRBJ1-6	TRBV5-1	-	TGCGCCAGCAGCTTGGAGCCGGGTTTGGGGTCTTCACCCCTCCACTTT	CASSLEPGLGSSPLHF
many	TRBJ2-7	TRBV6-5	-	TGTGCCAGCAGTTACGGGGAAGCCCGGGGCGTGGACGAGCAGTACTTC	CASSYGEARGVDEQYF
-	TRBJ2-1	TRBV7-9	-	TGTGCCAGCAACCCAGGGAAGTCCTACAATGAGCAGTTCTTC	CASNPGKSYNEQFF
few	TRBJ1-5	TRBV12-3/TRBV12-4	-	TGTGCCAGCAGCCCAGGACGGGGTTCTCAGCCCCAGCATTTT	CASSPGRGSQPQHF
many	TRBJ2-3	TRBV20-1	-	TGCAGTGCCCCTTGGGGGGGCACAGATACGCAGTATTTT	CSAPWGGTDTQYF
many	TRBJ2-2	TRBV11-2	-	TGTGCCAGCAGCTTAGATTACAGGGCCGGAACCGGGGAGCTGTTTTTT	CASSLDYRAGTGELFF
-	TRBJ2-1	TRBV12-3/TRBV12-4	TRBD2	TGTGCCAGCTCGACTAGCGGGGGGGCCAATGAGCAGTTCTTC	CASSTSGGANEQFF
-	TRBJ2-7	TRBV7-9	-	TGTGCCAGCAGTAAGACCCCCTCGAGCTACGAGCAGTACTTC	CASSKTPSSYEQYF
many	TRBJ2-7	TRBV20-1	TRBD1	TGCAGTGCTAGAACGGGACAGGGGGCGAGGGAGCAGTACTTC	CSARTGQGAREQYF
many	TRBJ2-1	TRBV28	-	TGTGCCAGCAGTTTACCGCCCCCCAATGAGCAGTTCTTC	CASSLPPPNEQFF
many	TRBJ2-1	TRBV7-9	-	TGTGCCAGCAGCTCCTCGAGGGCCCACAATGAGCAGTTCTTC	CASSSSRAHNEQFF
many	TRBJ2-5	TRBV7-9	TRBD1	TGTGCCAGCAGTTATGACAGGGGACGGCAAGAGACCCAGTACTTC	CASSYDRGRQETQYF
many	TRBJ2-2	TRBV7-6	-	TGTGCCAGCAGCGCATTGACAGGATACGACACCGGGGAGCTGTTTTTT	CASSALTGYDTGELFF
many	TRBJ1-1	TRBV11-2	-	TGTGCCAGCAGCGCAAGCACGGACACTGAAGCTTTCTTT	CASSASTDTEAFF
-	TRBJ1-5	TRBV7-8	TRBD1	TGTGCCAGCAGGGAGACAGGGATGAATAGCAATCAGCCCCAGCATTTT	CASRETGMNSNQPQHF
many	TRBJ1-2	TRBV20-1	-	TGCAGTGCTAGAACAGGGTCGGAATATGGCTACACCTTC	CSARTGSEYGYTF
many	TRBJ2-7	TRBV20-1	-	TGCAGTGCGCGTCGACCAGCCACCTACGAGCAGTACTTC	CSARRPATYEQYF
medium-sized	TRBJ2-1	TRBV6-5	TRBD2	TGTGCCAGCAGTCCCTCCCTAGCGGGGAAGGAGTTCTTC	CASSPSLAGKEFF
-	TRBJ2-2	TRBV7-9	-	TGTGCCAGCAGCACTAGCCGCTTTCCGGCCGGGGAGCTGTTTTTT	CASSTSRFPAGELFF
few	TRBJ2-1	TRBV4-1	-	TGCGCCAGCAGCCAAGAAGGCCCTCCTTACTACAATGAGCAGTTCTTC	CASSQEGPPYYNEQFF
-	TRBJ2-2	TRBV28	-	TGTACCAGCACCCAACAGATCACCGGGGAGCTGTTTTTT	CTSTQQITGELFF